This T cell receptor beta chain appears in the sequencing data of a study of persistence of HIV-infected CD4 T cells. CDR3 size: 13 residues. Trimming took 2 bases from V and 1 from J, leaving 5 bases between them. The germline gives CDR1 SGHDN, CDR2 FVKESK. A note on this clone: Its antigen is undetermined.

Cells were stimulated with CMV-infected fibroblast lysates at 8 to 10 ug/mL. CD40L/CD69 double-negative CD45RO-high memory CD4+ T cells were collected. Sequencing used immunoSEQ version 4 in survey mode. The table came from immunoSEQ multiplex PCR; TCRdb's copy has only in-frame clones and leaves some out. The sample has approximately 35,000 clones, 80% to 90% seen once. Sample: CD4+ T cells sorted from PBMCs after approximately 18-hour stimulation, taken from a patient who received antiretroviral therapy. The TCR sequence derives from an adult man with HIV who was CMV-seropositive. The gene calls are TRBV14 and TRBJ1-1; D ambiguous. The CDR3 sequence: CASSQSRNTEAFF. The CDR3 DNA reads TGTGCCAGCAGCCAATCCCGGAACACTGAAGCTTTCTTT.